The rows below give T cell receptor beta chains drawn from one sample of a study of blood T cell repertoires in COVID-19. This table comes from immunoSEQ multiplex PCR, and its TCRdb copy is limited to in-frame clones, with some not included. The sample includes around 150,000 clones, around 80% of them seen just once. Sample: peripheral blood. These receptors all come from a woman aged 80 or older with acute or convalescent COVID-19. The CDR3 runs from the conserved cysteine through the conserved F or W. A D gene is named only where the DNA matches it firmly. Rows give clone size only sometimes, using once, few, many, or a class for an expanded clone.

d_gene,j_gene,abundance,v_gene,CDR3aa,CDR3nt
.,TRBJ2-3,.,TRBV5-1,CASSLAPMSQGTQYF,TGCGCCAGCAGCTTGGCCCCGATGTCTCAGGGTACGCAGTATTTT
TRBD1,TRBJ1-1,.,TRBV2,CASSPDRGQSEAFF,TGTGCCAGCAGCCCCGACAGGGGGCAGAGTGAAGCTTTCTTT
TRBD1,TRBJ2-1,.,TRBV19,CASSSRTGGHEQFF,TGTGCCAGTAGTAGCCGGACAGGGGGCCATGAGCAGTTCTTC
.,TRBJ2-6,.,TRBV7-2,CASSLASRLISGANVLTF,TGTGCCAGCAGCTTAGCCTCCCGACTCATCTCTGGGGCCAACGTCCTGACTTTC
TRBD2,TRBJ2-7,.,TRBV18,CASSPLGTPGTSGAYEQYF,TGTGCCAGCTCACCACTGGGCACGCCCGGGACTAGCGGCGCCTACGAGCAGTACTTC
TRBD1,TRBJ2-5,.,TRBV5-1,CASSTGTGAETQYF,TGCGCCAGCAGCACAGGGACAGGGGCCGAGACCCAGTACTTC
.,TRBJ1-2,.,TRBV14,CASSERQRAYGYTF,TGTGCCAGCAGCGAAAGACAGAGAGCCTATGGCTACACCTTC
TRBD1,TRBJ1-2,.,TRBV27,CASRSTQGPGANYGYTF,TGTGCCAGCAGAAGCACACAGGGGCCTGGAGCTAACTATGGCTACACCTTC
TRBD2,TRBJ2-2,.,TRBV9,CASGVLAGGPRTGELFF,TGTGCCAGCGGGGTACTAGCGGGGGGGCCTCGCACCGGGGAGCTGTTTTTT
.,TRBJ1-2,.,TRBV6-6,CASSLTRRTTGEGYTF,TGTGCCAGCAGCCTAACCCGCCGGACTACCGGAGAAGGCTACACCTTC
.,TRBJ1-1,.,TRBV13,CASSSTFTQGTEAFF,TGTGCCAGCAGCTCCACCTTTACACAGGGCACTGAAGCTTTCTTT
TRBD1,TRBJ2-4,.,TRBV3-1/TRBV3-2,CASSRGQKNIQYF,TGTGCCAGCAGCCGGGGACAGAAAAACATTCAGTACTTC
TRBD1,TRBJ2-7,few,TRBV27,CASKLKGAGGHYEQYF,TGTGCCAGCAAACTCAAGGGGGCAGGGGGCCACTACGAGCAGTACTTC
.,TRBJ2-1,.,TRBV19,CASSLFSYNEQFF,TGTGCCAGTAGTCTATTCTCCTACAATGAGCAGTTCTTC